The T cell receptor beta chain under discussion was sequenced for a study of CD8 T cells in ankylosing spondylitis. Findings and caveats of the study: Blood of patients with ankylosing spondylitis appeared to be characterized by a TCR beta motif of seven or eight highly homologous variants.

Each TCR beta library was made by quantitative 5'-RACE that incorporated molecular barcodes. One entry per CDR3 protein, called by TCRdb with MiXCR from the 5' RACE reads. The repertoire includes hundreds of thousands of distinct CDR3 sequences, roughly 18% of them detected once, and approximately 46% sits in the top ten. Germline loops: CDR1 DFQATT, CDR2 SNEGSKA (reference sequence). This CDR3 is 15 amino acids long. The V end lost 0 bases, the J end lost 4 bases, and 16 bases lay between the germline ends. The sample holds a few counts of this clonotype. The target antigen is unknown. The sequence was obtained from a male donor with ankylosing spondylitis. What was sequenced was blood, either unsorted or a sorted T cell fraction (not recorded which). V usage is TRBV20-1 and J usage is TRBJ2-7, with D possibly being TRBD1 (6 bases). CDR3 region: CSARDPRDNPYEQYF. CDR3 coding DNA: TGCAGTGCTAGAGACCCCCGGGACAACCCATACGAGCAGTACTTC.